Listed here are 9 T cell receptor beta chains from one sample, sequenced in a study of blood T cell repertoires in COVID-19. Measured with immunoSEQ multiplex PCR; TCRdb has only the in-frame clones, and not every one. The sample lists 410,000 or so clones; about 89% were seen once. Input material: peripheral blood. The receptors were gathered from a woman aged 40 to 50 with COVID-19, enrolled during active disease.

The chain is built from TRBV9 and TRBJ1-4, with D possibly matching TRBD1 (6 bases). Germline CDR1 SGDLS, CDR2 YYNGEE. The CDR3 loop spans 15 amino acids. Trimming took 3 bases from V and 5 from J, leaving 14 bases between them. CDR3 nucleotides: TGTGCCAGCAGCGCCCGGGACAACTCAAATGAAAAACTGTTTTTT. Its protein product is CASSARDNSNEKLFF.

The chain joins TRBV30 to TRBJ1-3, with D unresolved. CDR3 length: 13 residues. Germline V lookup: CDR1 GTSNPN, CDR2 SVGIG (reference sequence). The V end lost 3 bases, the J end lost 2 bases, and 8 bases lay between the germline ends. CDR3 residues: CAWSHETGNTIYF. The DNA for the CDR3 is TGTGCCTGGAGCCACGAGACTGGAAACACCATATATTTT.

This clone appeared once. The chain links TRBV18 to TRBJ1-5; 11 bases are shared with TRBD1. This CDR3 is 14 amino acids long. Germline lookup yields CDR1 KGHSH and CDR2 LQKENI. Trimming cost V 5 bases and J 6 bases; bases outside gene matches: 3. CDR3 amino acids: CASSWTGGVQPQHF. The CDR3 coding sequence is TGTGCCAGCTCATGGACAGGGGGCGTTCAGCCCCAGCATTTT.

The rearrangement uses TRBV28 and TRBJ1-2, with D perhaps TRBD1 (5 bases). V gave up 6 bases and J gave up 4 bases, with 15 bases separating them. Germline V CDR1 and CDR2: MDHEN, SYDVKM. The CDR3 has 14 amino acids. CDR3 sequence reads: CASRVGGPFYGYTF. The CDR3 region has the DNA TGTGCCAGCAGAGTGGGGGGTCCGTTCTATGGCTACACCTTC.

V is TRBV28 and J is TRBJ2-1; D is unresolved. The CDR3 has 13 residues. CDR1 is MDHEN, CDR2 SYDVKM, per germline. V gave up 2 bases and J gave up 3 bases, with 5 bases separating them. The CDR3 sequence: CASSLANYNEQFF. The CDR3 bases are TGTGCCAGCAGTTTAGCGAACTACAATGAGCAGTTCTTC.

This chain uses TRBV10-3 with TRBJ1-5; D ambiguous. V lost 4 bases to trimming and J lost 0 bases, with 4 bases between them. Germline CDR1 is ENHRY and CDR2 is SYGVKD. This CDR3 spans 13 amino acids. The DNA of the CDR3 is TGTGCCATCAGTGGGCTTAGCAATCAGCCCCAGCATTTT. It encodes CAISGLSNQPQHF.

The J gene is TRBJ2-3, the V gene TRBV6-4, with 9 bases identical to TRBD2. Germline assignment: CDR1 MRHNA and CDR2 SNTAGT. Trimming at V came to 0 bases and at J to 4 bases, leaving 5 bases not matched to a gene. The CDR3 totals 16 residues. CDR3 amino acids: CASSDSLAGVADTQYF. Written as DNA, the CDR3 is TGTGCCAGCAGTGACTCATTAGCGGGAGTGGCAGATACGCAGTATTTT.

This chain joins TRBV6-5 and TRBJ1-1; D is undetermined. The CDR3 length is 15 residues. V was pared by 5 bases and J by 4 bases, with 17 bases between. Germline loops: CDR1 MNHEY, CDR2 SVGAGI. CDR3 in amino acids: CASSQPWRAATEAFF. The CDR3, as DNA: TGTGCCAGCAGTCAACCGTGGAGGGCGGCCACTGAAGCTTTCTTT.

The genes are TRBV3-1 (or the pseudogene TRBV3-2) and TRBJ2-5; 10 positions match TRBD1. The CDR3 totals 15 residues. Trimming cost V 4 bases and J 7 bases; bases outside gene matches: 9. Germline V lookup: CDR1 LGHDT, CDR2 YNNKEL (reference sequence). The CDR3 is CASSLGQGDIGTQYF. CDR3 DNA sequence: TGTGCCAGCAGCCTTGGACAGGGGGACATAGGGACCCAGTACTTC.